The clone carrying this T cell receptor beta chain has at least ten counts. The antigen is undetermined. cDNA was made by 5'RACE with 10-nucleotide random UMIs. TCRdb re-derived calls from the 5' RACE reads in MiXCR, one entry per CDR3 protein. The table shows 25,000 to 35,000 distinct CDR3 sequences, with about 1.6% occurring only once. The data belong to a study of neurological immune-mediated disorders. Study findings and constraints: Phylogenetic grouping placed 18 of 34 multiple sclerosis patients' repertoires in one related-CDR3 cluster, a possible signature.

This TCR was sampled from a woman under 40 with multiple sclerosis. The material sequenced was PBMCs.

CDR3 DNA sequence: TGTGCCAGCGGACTAGGGCTGGGCACTGAAGCTTTCTTT. Protein sequence: CASGLGLGTEAFF. The chain couples TRBV6-2 or TRBV6-3 to TRBJ1-1; D unclear. V was cut by 8 bases and J by 4 bases, with 14 bases left in between. This CDR3 has 13 residues. CDR1 MNHEY and CDR2 SVGEGT come from the germline V gene.